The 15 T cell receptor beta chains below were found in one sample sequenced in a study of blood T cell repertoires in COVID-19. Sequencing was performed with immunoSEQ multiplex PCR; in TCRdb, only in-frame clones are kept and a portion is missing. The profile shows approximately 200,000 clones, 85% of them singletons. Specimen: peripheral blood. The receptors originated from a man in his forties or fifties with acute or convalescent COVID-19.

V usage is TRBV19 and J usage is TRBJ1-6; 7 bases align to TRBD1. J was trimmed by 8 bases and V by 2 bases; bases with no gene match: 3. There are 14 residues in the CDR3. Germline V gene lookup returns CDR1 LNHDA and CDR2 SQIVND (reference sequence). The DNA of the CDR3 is TGTGCCAGTAGTATACAGGGGGGACATTCACCCCTCCACTTT. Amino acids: CASSIQGGHSPLHF.

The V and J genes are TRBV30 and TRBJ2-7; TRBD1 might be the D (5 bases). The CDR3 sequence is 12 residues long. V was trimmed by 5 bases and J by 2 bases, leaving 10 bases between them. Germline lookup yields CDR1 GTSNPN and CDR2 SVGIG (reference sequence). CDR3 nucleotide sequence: TGTGCCTGGGACAGTACAACCTACGAGCAGTACTTC. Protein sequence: CAWDSTTYEQYF.

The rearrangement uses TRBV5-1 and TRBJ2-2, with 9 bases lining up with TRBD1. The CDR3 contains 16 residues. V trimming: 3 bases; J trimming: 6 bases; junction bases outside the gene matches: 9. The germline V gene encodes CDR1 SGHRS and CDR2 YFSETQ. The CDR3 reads CASSSTGQGGPGELFF. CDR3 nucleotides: TGCGCCAGCAGCTCTACGGGACAGGGAGGGCCCGGGGAGCTGTTTTTT.

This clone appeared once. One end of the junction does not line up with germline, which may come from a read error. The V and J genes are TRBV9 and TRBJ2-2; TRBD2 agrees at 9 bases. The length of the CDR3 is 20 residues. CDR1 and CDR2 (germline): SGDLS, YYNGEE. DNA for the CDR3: TGTCCCAGCAGCGCTCAACGGCGGCGGGGGGGCGCGGGGATCACCGGGGAGCTGTTTTTT. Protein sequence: CPSSAQRRRGGAGITGELFF.

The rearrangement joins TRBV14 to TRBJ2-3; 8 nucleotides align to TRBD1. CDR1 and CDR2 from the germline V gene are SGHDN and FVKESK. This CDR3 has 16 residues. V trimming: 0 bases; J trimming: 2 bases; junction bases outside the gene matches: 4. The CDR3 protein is CASSQEGTGITDTQYF. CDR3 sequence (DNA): TGTGCCAGCAGCCAAGAGGGGACAGGAATCACAGATACGCAGTATTTT.

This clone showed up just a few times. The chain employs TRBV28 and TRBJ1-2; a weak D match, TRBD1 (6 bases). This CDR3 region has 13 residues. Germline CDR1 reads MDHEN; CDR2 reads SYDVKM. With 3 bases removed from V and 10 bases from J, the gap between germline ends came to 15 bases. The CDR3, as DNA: TGTGCCAGCAGTTTTACTCAGGGACACAACTACACCTTC. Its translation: CASSFTQGHNYTF.

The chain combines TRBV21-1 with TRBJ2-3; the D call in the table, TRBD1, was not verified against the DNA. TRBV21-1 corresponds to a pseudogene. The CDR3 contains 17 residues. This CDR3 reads CASSTKPDRATTDTQYF. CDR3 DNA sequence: TGTGCCAGCAGCACCAAACCGGACAGGGCCACCACAGATACGCAGTATTTT.

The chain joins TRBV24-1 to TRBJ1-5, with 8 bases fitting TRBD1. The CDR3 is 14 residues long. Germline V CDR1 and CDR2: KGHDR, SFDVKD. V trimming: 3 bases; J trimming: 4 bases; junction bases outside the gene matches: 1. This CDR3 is CATSDGTGNQPQHF. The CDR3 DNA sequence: TGTGCCACCAGTGATGGGACAGGTAATCAGCCCCAGCATTTT.

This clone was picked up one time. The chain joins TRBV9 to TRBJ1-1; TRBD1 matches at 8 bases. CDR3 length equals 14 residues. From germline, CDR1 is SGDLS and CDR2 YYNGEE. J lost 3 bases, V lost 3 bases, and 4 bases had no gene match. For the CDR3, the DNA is TGTGCCAGCAGCGCTCAGGGGGCGGACACTGAAGCTTTCTTT. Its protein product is CASSAQGADTEAFF.

The CDR3, as DNA: TGTGCCAGAAGCTTGTGGCAGGGAGAGACCCAGTACTTC. The encoded protein is CARSLWQGETQYF. V usage is TRBV5-3 and J usage is TRBJ2-5; D may be TRBD1 (5 bases). TRBV5-3 is an open reading frame, and its role is uncertain. V was trimmed by 1 base and J by 4 bases, leaving 8 bases between them. This CDR3 has 13 amino acids.

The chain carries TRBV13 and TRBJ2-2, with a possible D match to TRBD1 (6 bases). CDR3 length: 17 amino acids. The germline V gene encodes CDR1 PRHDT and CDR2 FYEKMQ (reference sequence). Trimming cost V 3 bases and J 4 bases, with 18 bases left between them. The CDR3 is CASSFYPGDRSTGELFF. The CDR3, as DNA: TGTGCCAGCAGCTTCTACCCAGGGGATAGGAGCACCGGGGAGCTGTTTTTT.

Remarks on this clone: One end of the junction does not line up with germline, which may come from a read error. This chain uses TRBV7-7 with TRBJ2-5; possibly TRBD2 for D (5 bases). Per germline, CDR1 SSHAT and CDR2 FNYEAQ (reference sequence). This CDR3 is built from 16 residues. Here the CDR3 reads CASSLNPDLGQETQYF. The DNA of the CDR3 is TGTGCTAGCAGCCTCAACCCGGACTTGGGACAAGAGACCCAGTACTTC.

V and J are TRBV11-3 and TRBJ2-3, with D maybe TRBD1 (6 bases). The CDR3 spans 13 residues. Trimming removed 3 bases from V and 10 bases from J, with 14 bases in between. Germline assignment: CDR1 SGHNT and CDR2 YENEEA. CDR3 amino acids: CASSLGARGAQYF. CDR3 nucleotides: TGTGCCAGCAGCTTGGGGGCCCGAGGGGCGCAGTATTTT.

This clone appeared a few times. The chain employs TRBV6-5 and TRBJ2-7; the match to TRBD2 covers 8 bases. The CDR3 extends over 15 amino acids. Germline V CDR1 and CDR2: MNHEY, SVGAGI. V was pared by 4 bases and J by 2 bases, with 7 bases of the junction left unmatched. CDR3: CASSSPGLGTYEQYF. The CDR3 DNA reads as TGTGCCAGCAGTTCCCCGGGACTAGGTACCTACGAGCAGTACTTC.

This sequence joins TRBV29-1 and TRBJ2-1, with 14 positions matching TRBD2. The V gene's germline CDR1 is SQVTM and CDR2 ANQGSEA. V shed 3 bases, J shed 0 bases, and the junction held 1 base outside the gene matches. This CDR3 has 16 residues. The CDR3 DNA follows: TGCAGCGTTGATGGGACTAGCGGGAGCTCCTACAATGAGCAGTTCTTC. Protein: CSVDGTSGSSYNEQFF.